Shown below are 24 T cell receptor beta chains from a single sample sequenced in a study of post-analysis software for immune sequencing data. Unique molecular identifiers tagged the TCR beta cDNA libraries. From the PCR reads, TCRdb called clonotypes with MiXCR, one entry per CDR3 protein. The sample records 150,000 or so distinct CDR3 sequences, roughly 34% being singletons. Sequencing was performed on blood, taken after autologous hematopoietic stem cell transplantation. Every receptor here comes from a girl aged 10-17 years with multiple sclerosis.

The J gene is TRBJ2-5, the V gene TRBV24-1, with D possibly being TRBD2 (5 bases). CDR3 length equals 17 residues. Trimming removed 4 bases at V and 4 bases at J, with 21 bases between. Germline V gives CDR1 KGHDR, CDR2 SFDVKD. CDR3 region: CATSECEGVPLGETQYF. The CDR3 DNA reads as TGTGCCACCAGTGAGTGTGAGGGAGTACCCCTCGGAGAGACCCAGTACTTC.

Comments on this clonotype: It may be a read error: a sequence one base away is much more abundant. The CDR3 coding sequence is TGCAGCGTTACAGGGGGGTCCTACAATGAGCAGTACTTC. This codes for CSVTGGSYNEQYF. This sequence joins TRBV29-1 and TRBJ2-7, with 8 bases fitting TRBD1. Germline V gene lookup returns CDR1 SQVTM and CDR2 ANQGSEA. The length of the CDR3 is 13 residues. The ends lost 5 bases at V and 7 bases at J; junction bases unmatched: 10.

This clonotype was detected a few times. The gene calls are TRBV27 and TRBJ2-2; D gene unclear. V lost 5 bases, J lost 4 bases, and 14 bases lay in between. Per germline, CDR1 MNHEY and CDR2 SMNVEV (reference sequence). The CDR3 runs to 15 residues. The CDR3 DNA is TGTGCCAGCAGTCCTCGGGCTAGTACCACCGGGGAGCTGTTTTTT. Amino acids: CASSPRASTTGELFF.

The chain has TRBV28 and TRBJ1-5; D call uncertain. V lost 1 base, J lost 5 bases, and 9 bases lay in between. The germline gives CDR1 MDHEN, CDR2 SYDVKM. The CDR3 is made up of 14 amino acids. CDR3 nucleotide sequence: TGTGCCAGCAGTTTATCCCGGAGCGATCAGCCCCAGCATTTT. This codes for CASSLSRSDQPQHF. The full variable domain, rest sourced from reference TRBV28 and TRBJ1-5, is DVKVTQSSRYLVKRTGEKVFLECVQDMDHENMFWYRQDPGLGLRLIYFSYDVKMKEKGDIPEGYSVSREKKERFSLILESASTNQTSMYLCASSLSRSDQPQHFGDGTRLSIL.

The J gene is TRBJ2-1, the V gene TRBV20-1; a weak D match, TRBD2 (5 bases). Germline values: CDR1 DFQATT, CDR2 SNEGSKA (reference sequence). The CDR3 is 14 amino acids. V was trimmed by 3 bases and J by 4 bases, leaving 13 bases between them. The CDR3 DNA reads TGCAGTGCTAGGAGTGGGAGCGGATACAATGAGCAGTTCTTC. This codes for CSARSGSGYNEQFF.

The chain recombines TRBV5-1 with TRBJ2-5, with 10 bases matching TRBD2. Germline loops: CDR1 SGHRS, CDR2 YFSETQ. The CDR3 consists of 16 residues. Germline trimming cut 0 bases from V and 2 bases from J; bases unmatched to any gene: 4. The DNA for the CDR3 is TGCGCCAGCAGCTTGGCTTTAGCGGGAGGACAAGAGACCCAGTACTTC. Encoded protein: CASSLALAGGQETQYF.

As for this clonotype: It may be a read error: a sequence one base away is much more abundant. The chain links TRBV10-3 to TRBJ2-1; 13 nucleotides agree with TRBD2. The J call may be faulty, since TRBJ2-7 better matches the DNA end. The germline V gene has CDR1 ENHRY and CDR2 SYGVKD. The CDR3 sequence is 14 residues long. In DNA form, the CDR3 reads TGTGCCATCAGGGAACTAGCGGGAGGGAATGAGCAGTACTTC. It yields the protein CAIRELAGGNEQYF.

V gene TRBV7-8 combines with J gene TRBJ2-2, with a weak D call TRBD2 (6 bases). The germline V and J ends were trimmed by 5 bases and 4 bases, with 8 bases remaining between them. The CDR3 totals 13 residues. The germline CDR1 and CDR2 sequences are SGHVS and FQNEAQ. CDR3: CASSGGPTGELFF. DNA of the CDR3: TGTGCCAGCAGCGGAGGGCCCACCGGGGAGCTGTTTTTT.

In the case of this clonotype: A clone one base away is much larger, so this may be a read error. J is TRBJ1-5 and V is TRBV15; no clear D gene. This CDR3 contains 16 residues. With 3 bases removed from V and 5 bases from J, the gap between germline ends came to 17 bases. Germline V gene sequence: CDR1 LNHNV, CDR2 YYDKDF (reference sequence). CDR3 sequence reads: CATSRAGLSFDQPQHF. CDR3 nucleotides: TGTGCCACCAGCAGGGCCGGTTTGTCTTTCGATCAGCCCCAGCATTTT.

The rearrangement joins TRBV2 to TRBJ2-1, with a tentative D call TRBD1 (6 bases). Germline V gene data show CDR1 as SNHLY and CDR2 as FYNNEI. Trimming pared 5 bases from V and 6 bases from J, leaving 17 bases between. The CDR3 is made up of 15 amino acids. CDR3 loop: CASSSDRSYANEQFF. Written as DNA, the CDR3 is TGTGCCAGCAGTTCGGACAGAAGCTACGCCAATGAGCAGTTCTTC.

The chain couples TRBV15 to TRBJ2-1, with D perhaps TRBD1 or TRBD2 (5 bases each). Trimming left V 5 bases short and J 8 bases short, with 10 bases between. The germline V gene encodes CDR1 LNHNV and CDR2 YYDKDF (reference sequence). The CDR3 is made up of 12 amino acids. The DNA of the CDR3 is TGTGCCACCAGCGCCGGGGCGGATGAGCAGTTCTTC. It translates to CATSAGADEQFF. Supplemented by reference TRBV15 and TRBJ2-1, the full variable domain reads DAMVIQNPRYQVTQFGKPVTLSCSQTLNHNVMYWYQQKSSQAPKLLFHYYDKDFNNEADTPDNFQSRRPNTSFCFLDIRSPGLGDTAMYLCATSAGADEQFFGPGTRLTVL.

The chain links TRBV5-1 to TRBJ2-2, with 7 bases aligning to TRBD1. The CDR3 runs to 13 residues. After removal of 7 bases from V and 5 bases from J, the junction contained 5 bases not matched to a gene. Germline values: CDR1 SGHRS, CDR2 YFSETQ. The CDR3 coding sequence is TGCGCCAGCCGGGACAGCTGGACCGGGGAGCTGTTTTTT. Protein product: CASRDSWTGELFF.

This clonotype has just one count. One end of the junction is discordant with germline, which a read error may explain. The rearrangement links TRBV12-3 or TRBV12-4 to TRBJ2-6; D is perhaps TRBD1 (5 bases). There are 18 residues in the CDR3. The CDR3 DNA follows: TGTGCCAGCAGTTTCCTGGGTCGGCGGTCCTCTGGGGCCAACGTCCGGACTTTC. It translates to CASSFLGRRSSGANVRTF.

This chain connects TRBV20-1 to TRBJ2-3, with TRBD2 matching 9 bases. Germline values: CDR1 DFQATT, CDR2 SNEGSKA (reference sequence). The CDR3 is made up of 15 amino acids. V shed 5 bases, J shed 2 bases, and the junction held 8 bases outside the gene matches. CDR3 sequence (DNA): TGCAGTGCTCTAGCGGGACTAAGCCCCACAGATACGCAGTATTTT. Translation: CSALAGLSPTDTQYF.

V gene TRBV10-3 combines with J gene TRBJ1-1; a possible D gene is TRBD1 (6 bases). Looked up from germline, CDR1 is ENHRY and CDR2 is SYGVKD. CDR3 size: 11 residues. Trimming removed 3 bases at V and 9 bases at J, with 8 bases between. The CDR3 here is CAISDRGQAFF. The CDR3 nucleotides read TGTGCCATCAGTGACAGGGGACAAGCTTTCTTT.

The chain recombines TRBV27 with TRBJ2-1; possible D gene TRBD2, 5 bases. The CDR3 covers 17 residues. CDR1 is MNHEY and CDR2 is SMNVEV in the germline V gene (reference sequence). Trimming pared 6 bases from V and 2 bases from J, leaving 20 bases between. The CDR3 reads CASSPPPREWAYNEQFF. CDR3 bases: TGTGCCAGCAGCCCCCCCCCTAGGGAGTGGGCCTACAATGAGCAGTTCTTC.

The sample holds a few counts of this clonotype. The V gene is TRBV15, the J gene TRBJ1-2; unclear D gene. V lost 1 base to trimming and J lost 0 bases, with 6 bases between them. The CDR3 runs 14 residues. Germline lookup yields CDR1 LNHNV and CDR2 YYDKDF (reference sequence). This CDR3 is CATSRGLANYGYTF. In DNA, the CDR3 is TGTGCCACCAGCAGAGGCCTAGCTAACTATGGCTACACCTTC. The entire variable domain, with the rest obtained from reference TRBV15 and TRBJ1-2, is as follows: DAMVIQNPRYQVTQFGKPVTLSCSQTLNHNVMYWYQQKSSQAPKLLFHYYDKDFNNEADTPDNFQSRRPNTSFCFLDIRSPGLGDTAMYLCATSRGLANYGYTFGSGTRLTVV.

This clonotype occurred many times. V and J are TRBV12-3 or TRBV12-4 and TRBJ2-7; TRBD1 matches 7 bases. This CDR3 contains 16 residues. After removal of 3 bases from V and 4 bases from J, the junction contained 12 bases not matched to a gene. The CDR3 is CASSFSFMGTVYEQYF. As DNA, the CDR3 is TGTGCCAGCAGTTTTTCTTTTATGGGGACAGTTTACGAGCAGTACTTC.

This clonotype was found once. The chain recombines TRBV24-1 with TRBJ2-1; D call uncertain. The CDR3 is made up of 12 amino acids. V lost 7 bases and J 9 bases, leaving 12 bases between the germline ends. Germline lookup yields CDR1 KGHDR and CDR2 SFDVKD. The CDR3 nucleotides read TGTGCCACCAGCATAAACAGTCGTGAGCAGTTCTTC. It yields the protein CATSINSREQFF.

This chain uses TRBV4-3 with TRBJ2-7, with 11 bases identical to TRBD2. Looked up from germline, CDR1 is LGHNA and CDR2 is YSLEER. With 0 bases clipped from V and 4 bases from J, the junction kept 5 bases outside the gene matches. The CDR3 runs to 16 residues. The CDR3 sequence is CASSQDELAGEYEQYF. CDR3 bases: TGCGCCAGCAGCCAAGACGAACTAGCGGGAGAGTACGAGCAGTACTTC.

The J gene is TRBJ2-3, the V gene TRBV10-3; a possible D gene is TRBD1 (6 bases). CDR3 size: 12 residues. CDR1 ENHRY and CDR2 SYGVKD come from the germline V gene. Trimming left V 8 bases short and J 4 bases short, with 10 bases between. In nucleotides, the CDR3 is TGTGCCATCTCCGAGGGGGCAGATACGCAGTATTTT. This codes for CAISEGADTQYF.

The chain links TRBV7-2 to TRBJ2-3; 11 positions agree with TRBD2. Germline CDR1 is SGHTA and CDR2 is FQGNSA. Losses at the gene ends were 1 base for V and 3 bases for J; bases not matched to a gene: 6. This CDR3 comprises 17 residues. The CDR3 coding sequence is TGTGCCAGCAGCTTAGGAGTAGCGGGAGGGGCAACAGATACGCAGTATTTT. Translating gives CASSLGVAGGATDTQYF.

CDR3 in amino acids: CASSLIGGGDGEQFF. In nucleotides, the CDR3 is TGTGCCAGCAGCTTAATTGGCGGGGGGGATGGTGAGCAGTTCTTC. The chain is built from TRBV7-9 and TRBJ2-1; 9 bases fit TRBD2. Germline CDR1 reads SEHNR; CDR2 reads FQNEAQ (reference sequence). The trim removed 2 bases at V and 9 bases at J, leaving 8 bases unmatched. CDR3 length equals 15 residues.

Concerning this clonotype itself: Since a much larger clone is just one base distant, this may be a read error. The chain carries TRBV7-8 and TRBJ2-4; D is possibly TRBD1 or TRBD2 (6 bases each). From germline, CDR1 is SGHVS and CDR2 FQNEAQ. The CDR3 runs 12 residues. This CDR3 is CANSLADRIQYF. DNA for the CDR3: TGTGCCAACAGCTTAGCGGACAGAATTCAGTACTTC.